The clone carrying this T cell receptor (beta chain) was picked up a small number of times. Its target is unknown. This CDR3 comprises 14 residues. Germline V gives CDR1 MNHEY, CDR2 SVGEGT. V was trimmed by 0 bases and J by 1 base, leaving 7 bases between them. TCRdb processed the reads anew with MiXCR; each CDR3 protein has one entry. The sample holds 30,000 to 40,000 distinct CDR3 sequences, approximately 52% seen once. This entry belongs to a study of T cell repertoires in cytomegalovirus infection. Background on the study: Public TCR beta signatures were indicative of both CMV infection and a matching HLA type.

Overall study results and limits: The cumulative frequency of public TCR beta families distinguished individuals who carried CMV together with the relevant HLA. Dominant in the ex vivo response were TCR beta clonotypes restricted by HLA-C and specific for CMV.

This TCR derives from a human donor in good health (CMV status not recorded). Some clones in this sample may be carry-over from other donors' samples. This specimen consisted of CD8+ T cells from cultured PBMCs, obtained from culture after CMV antigen stimulation. The V call is TRBV6-2 or TRBV6-3, the J call TRBJ2-7; D is unclear. The CDR3 is CASSYSSASYEQYF. The CDR3 nucleotides are TGTGCCAGCAGTTACTCGTCAGCTTCCTACGAGCAGTACTTC.